A selection of T cell receptor beta chains follows, all from one sample in a study of cytomegalovirus exposure and HLA in healthy donors. Produced via immunoSEQ multiplex PCR; TCRdb's table is partial and in-frame only. This repertoire shows some 220,000 clones, roughly 89% found once; its top ten account for around 1%. Material: PBMCs. The receptors originated from a woman aged 18-35 years in good health and CMV-seronegative. The CDR3 runs from the conserved cysteine through the conserved F or W. The order of the fields is D gene, V gene, clone size, J gene, CDR3 protein, CDR3 DNA. D genes are given only for firm matches. Size is omitted from some rows. Given values are once, few, many or a class for expanded clones.

>TRBD2|TRBV15|NA|TRBJ2-5
CATSRAWTSGRALETQYF
TGTGCCACCAGCAGAGCGTGGACTAGCGGGAGGGCCTTGGAGACCCAGTACTTC
>TRBD1|TRBV29-1|NA|TRBJ2-3
CSVQGGGTDTQYF
TGCAGCGTTCAAGGGGGCGGCACAGATACGCAGTATTTT
>TRBD1|TRBV6-1|NA|TRBJ1-2
CASTFLGTGSGYTF
TGTGCCAGCACCTTCTTGGGGACAGGGTCGGGCTACACCTTC
>TRBD1|TRBV7-3|NA|TRBJ2-7
CASSVTGTGGYEQYF
TGTGCCAGCAGCGTAACCGGGACAGGGGGCTACGAGCAGTACTTC
>TRBD2|TRBV4-3|NA|TRBJ2-7
CASSQTTSGRISYEQYF
TGCGCCAGCAGCCAAACGACTAGCGGGAGGATCTCCTACGAGCAGTACTTC
>NA|TRBV7-2|NA|TRBJ2-3
CASSLAARGTDTQYF
TGTGCCAGCAGCTTAGCCGCACGGGGCACAGATACGCAGTATTTT
>TRBD1|TRBV4-2|NA|TRBJ1-6
CASSQPGGNSPLHF
TGTGCCAGCAGCCAACCAGGGGGTAATTCACCCCTCCACTTT
>TRBD1|TRBV16|NA|TRBJ2-1
CASSQWDSKHNEQFF
TGTGCCAGCAGCCAATGGGACAGCAAACACAATGAGCAGTTCTTC
>TRBD1|TRBV6-1|NA|TRBJ1-2
CASSATPTGALGGYTF
TGTGCCAGCAGTGCAACCCCGACAGGGGCCCTGGGTGGCTACACCTTC
>TRBD2|TRBV5-1|NA|TRBJ2-7
CASSPAPTSGGTYEQYF
TGCGCCAGCAGCCCGGCCCCGACTAGCGGGGGAACCTACGAGCAGTACTTC
>NA|TRBV7-9|NA|TRBJ2-7
CASSSYRESSYEQYF
TGTGCCAGCAGCTCCTACAGGGAATCGTCCTACGAGCAGTACTTC
>NA|TRBV5-4|NA|TRBJ2-7
CASRASVHSYEQYF
TGTGCCAGCAGGGCTAGCGTTCACTCCTACGAGCAGTACTTC
>NA|TRBV27|once|TRBJ1-5
CASSLQGSNQPQHF
TGTGCCAGCAGTTTACAGGGTAGCAATCAGCCCCAGCATTTT
>NA|TRBV15|NA|TRBJ2-7
CATSRVETIRSEQYF
TGTGCCACCAGCAGAGTAGAAACTATCCGGAGCGAGCAGTACTTC
>NA|TRBV5-3|NA|TRBJ2-7
CARSLESQGYEQYF
TGTGCCAGAAGCTTGGAATCGCAGGGCTACGAGCAGTACTTC
>TRBD2|TRBV7-6|NA|TRBJ2-5
CASSNRLAGDVETQYF
TGTGCCAGCAGCAACAGACTAGCGGGGGATGTGGAGACCCAGTACTTC
>NA|TRBV7-9|NA|TRBJ2-7
CASSPRSSYEQYF
TGTGCCAGCAGCCCCCGGTCTAGCTACGAGCAGTACTTC
>NA|TRBV10-3|NA|TRBJ2-3
CAISESFGHLSTDTQYF
TGTGCCATCAGTGAGTCTTTTGGTCACTTAAGCACAGATACGCAGTATTTT
>NA|TRBV2|NA|TRBJ2-1
CASSPPDEDNEQFF
TGTGCCAGCAGCCCACCTGACGAGGACAATGAGCAGTTCTTC
>NA|TRBV2|NA|TRBJ1-2
CASSEISVLYGYTF
TGTGCCAGTAGTGAAATCAGCGTTTTATATGGCTACACCTTC
>TRBD1|TRBV6-6|NA|TRBJ1-2
CASSPYQGQTNYGYTF
TGTGCCAGCAGTCCCTACCAGGGACAGACTAACTATGGCTACACCTTC
>TRBD2|TRBV7-2|NA|TRBJ2-3
CASRYTSGRPGTQYF
TGTGCCAGCAGGTATACTAGCGGGCGGCCCGGTACGCAGTATTTT
>TRBD2|TRBV13|NA|TRBJ2-3
CASSLPGVAGEDTQYF
TGTGCCAGCAGCCTTCCGGGGGTAGCGGGAGAAGATACGCAGTATTTT
>NA|TRBV5-6|few|TRBJ2-1
CASSLVMYEQFF
TGTGCCAGCAGCTTGGTTATGTATGAGCAGTTCTTC
>NA|TRBV7-8|NA|TRBJ1-1
CASSLEGLGAFF
TGTGCCAGCAGCTTAGAGGGGCTTGGAGCTTTCTTT
>NA|TRBV19|NA|TRBJ2-1
CASNRVRSSYNEQFF
TGTGCCAGTAATCGGGTCCGGAGCTCCTACAATGAGCAGTTCTTC
>NA|TRBV2|NA|TRBJ1-2
CASSEAVGYTF
TGTGCCAGCAGTGAAGCCGTCGGCTACACCTTC
>NA|TRBV7-2|NA|TRBJ2-7
CASSLWGVGYEQYF
TGTGCCAGCAGCTTATGGGGCGTAGGCTACGAGCAGTACTTC
>TRBD2|TRBV4-1|NA|TRBJ2-1
CASSSPSIAGAYNEQFF
TGCGCCAGCAGCTCACCCAGTATAGCGGGGGCTTACAATGAGCAGTTCTTC